This TCR beta chain was found in a study of OX40 agonist ivuxolimab in advanced cancers. Study results and caveats: The authors also found low normalized T-cell clonal expansion in some nonresponders.

Comments on this clone: Its antigen is not known.

CDR1 is SEHNR and CDR2 is FQNEAQ in the germline V gene (reference sequence). The V and J ends lost 4 bases and 0 bases respectively, with 12 bases between them. The CDR3 is 15 residues long. The repertoire was sequenced with immunoSEQ multiplex PCR; TCRdb's copy has only in-frame clones and lacks some. The repertoire includes some 67,000 clones, approximately 91% of them detected once, and approximately 0.27% sits in the top ten. The J gene is TRBJ1-2, the V gene TRBV7-9, with a weak D call TRBD1 (6 bases). Sequences were derived from CD4+ or CD8+ T cells sorted from blood, sampled in a trial of the OX40 agonist ivuxolimab. This clonotype originated in an adult with an advanced solid tumor such as melanoma, head and neck, liver or kidney cancer. The DNA of the CDR3 is TGTGCCAGCAGCTCGACAGGACCTACTAACTATGGCTACACCTTC. As protein: CASSSTGPTNYGYTF.